Below are 7 T cell receptor beta chains sequenced from a single sample in a study of T cells after yellow fever vaccination. TCRdb fed the 5' RACE reads into MiXCR, producing one record per CDR3 protein. The sample gives roughly 330,000 distinct CDR3 sequences, under 5% of which show up once; around 24% is in the top ten. The specimen was PBMCs, collected 5 days after the yellow fever booster vaccination. The receptors originated from a man between 18 and 29 years old who received the YFV17D yellow fever vaccine.

There are a few counts of this clonotype. The rearrangement links TRBV20-1 to TRBJ1-5; D may be TRBD1 (5 bases). CDR3 length: 12 amino acids. Deletions cut 3 bases from V and 8 bases from J, with 11 bases between. Germline V gene data show CDR1 as DFQATT and CDR2 as SNEGSKA (reference sequence). This CDR3 reads CSASDRLEPQHF. The CDR3 region has the DNA TGCAGTGCTAGCGACAGACTGGAGCCCCAGCATTTT.

DNA of the CDR3: TGCGCCAGCAGCGGGCGTACTAGTTACGGTGGAAACATTCAGTACTTC. Protein: CASSGRTSYGGNIQYF. The chain recombines TRBV5-1 with TRBJ2-4, with a weak D call TRBD2 (5 bases). Germline V gives CDR1 SGHRS, CDR2 YFSETQ. This CDR3 region has 16 residues. The V end lost 4 bases, the J end lost 6 bases, and 20 bases lay between the germline ends.

This clonotype was counted ten times or more. The CDR3 reads CSAWTLREGYTF. The CDR3 DNA reads TGCAGTGCGTGGACACTCAGGGAGGGCTACACCTTC. V is TRBV20-1 and J is TRBJ1-2; D possibly corresponds to TRBD1 (5 bases). CDR1 and CDR2 from the germline V gene are DFQATT and SNEGSKA (reference sequence). The CDR3 length is 12 residues. Deletions cut 6 bases from V and 8 bases from J, with 16 bases between.

The chain employs TRBV24-1 and TRBJ2-5; TRBD2 matches 7 bases. The CDR3 is made up of 15 amino acids. The J segment lost 2 bases and the V segment lost 4 bases, leaving 6 bases of the junction unmatched. Germline V gene lookup returns CDR1 KGHDR and CDR2 SFDVKD. The chain's CDR3 is CATSDAGGFQETQYF. Here the CDR3 DNA reads TGTGCCACCAGTGACGCCGGGGGGTTTCAAGAGACCCAGTACTTC.

This clonotype was detected ten times or more. This chain joins TRBV30 and TRBJ2-4; the D is unclear. Germline V gives CDR1 GTSNPN, CDR2 SVGIG (reference sequence). V was shortened by 2 bases and J by 0 bases, with 11 bases between the two germline ends. The CDR3 is 15 residues long. This chain's CDR3 is CAWSNTGIAKNIQYF. CDR3 DNA: TGTGCCTGGAGTAATACGGGTATAGCCAAAAACATTCAGTACTTC. The whole variable domain, remainder taken from reference TRBV30 and TRBJ2-4, is SQTIHQWPATLVQPVGSPLSLECTVEGTSNPNLYWYRQAAGRGLQLLFYSVGIGQISSEVPQNLSASRPQDRQFILSSKKLLLSDSGFYLCAWSNTGIAKNIQYFGAGTRLSVL.

This clonotype was picked up many times. This rearrangement joins TRBV20-1 to TRBJ2-5; a possible D gene is TRBD1 (6 bases). The V end was cut by 0 bases, the J end by 6 bases, with 11 bases between. CDR1 and CDR2 from the germline V gene are DFQATT and SNEGSKA (reference sequence). CDR3 length equals 13 residues. CDR3 sequence reads: CSAREQGQKTQYF. CDR3 DNA: TGCAGTGCTAGAGAACAGGGTCAAAAGACCCAGTACTTC.

This clonotype was picked up many times. At one end, the junction sequence differs from germline, possibly due to a read error. V gene TRBV7-7 combines with J gene TRBJ2-5; TRBD2 might be the D (8 bases). Germline values: CDR1 SSHAT, CDR2 FNYEAQ (reference sequence). The CDR3 spans 14 residues. The chain's CDR3 is CASSSGLGGETQYF. The CDR3 DNA follows: TGTGCTAGCAGCTCGGGACTAGGGGGCGAGACCCAGTACTTC.